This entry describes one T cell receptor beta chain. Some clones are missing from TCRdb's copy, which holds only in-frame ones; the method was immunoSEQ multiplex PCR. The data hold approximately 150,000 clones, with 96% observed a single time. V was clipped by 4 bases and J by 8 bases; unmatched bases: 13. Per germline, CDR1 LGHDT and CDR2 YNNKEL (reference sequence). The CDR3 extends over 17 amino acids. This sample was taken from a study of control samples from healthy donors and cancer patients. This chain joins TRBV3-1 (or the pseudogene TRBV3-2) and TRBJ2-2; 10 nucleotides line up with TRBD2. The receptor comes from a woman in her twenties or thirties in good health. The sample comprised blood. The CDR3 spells CASSPLVIAGGPGELFF. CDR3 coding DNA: TGTGCCAGCAGCCCATTAGTCATAGCGGGAGGTCCGGGGGAGCTGTTTTTT.